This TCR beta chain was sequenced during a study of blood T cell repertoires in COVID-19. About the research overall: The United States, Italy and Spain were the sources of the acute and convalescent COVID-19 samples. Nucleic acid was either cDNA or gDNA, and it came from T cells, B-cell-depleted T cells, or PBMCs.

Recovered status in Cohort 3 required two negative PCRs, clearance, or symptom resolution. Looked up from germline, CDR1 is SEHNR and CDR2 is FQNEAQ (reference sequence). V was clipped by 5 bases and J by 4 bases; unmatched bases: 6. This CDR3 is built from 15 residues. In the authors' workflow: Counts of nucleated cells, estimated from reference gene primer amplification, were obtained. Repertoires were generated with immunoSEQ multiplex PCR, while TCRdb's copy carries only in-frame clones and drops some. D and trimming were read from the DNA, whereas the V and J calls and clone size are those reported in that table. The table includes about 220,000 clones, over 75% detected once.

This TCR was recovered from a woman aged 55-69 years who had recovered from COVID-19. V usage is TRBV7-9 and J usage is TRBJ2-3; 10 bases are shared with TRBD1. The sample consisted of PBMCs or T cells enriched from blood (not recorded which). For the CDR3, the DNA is TGTGCCAGCAGCGCCTGGGACAGGGGTGCAGATACGCAGTATTTT. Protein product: CASSAWDRGADTQYF.